This T cell receptor (beta chain) was sequenced during a study of PD-1 blockade in classical Hodgkin lymphoma. The overall study: Patients received nivolumab 3 mg/kg intravenously every 2 weeks.

Libraries were prepared by immunoSEQ multiplex PCR; TCRdb keeps only in-frame clonotypes and omits some of them. The table includes 110,000 or so clones, over 85% detected once. CDR3 size: 14 residues. The germline V gene encodes CDR1 MNHNS and CDR2 SASEGT. Trimming took 8 bases from V and 2 from J; bases not matched to a gene: 9. To note about this clone: Its antigen is currently unknown.

Documented time point: cycle 4 day 1 (C4D1), after around six weeks of nivolumab. Each and every patient relapsed after autologous stem cell transplantation, and patients got differing brentuximab vedotin exposure. Findings and limits, study-wide: TCR diversity at baseline was reported to be reduced in newly diagnosed patients relative to healthy donors.

The sequencing used peripheral blood mononuclear cells (PBMCs), collected before the fourth cycle of nivolumab. This receptor was identified in a human donor with classical Hodgkin lymphoma. The gene calls are TRBV6-1 and TRBJ2-7; TRBD1 aligns across 7 bases. CDR3 protein: CASFTGTAAYEQYF. The CDR3 bases are TGTGCCAGCTTCACCGGGACAGCGGCCTACGAGCAGTACTTC.